This T cell receptor beta chain came from a study of T cell responses to AZD1222 COVID-19 vaccine. Study-level findings and limits: Among the donors, most were white British and more were female, and clonal diversity was possibly underestimated.

Notes on this clone: Its antigen is unknown. Compared with germline, one end of the junction differs, possibly owing to a read error.

Sequenced by immunoSEQ multiplex PCR; TCRdb stores in-frame clones only, minus some. Altogether more than 75,000 clones are present, around 89% being singletons, with the ten largest covering approximately 7%. Per the germline V gene, CDR1 is SGHTA and CDR2 is FQGNSA. This CDR3 contains 13 residues. The source was peripheral blood, collected on day 0 of AZD1222 vaccination. The chain employs TRBV7-2 and TRBJ2-5, with unresolved D. The receptor's source is an adult in good health. The DNA of the CDR3 is TGTGCCAGCAGCGGATCGCCGGTAGAGGCCCAGTACTTC. Protein: CASSGSPVEAQYF.